The rows below give T cell receptor beta chains drawn from one sample of a study of shared clonotypes between healthy human individuals. Measured with immunoSEQ multiplex PCR; TCRdb has only the in-frame clones, and not every one. The top ten clones hold about 2% of a sample with 700,000 or so clones, 72% of them seen once. Sequenced input: memory CD4+ T cells sorted from blood. These receptors came from a woman aged 30 to 39 in good health. CDR3s include the opening cysteine and the closing phenylalanine or tryptophan. The D gene is left open where the match is weak. Size is stated for part of the rows, as once, few or many counts, or as a class when the clone is expanded.

d_call: -; clone_size: -; v_call: TRBV19; j_call: TRBJ2-1; cdr3_aa: CASSIGTSDEQFF; cdr3_nt: TGTGCCAGTAGTATTGGGACGTCGGATGAGCAGTTCTTC
d_call: -; clone_size: -; v_call: TRBV21-1; j_call: TRBJ2-1; cdr3_aa: CASSKPQREGRDEQFF; cdr3_nt: TGTGCCAGCAGCAAACCTCAGCGGGAGGGCCGAGATGAGCAGTTCTTC
d_call: -; clone_size: -; v_call: TRBV11-2; j_call: TRBJ2-3; cdr3_aa: CASSLDRSTDTQYF; cdr3_nt: TGTGCCAGCAGCTTAGACAGAAGCACAGATACGCAGTATTTT
d_call: -; clone_size: -; v_call: TRBV7-2; j_call: TRBJ2-5; cdr3_aa: CASSLRLAETQYF; cdr3_nt: TGTGCCAGCAGCTTACGGTTGGCGGAGACCCAGTACTTC
d_call: TRBD2; clone_size: -; v_call: TRBV11-2; j_call: TRBJ2-3; cdr3_aa: CASSRQLAATGDTQYF; cdr3_nt: TGTGCCAGCAGCCGCCAGCTAGCGGCAACGGGAGATACGCAGTATTTT
d_call: -; clone_size: once; v_call: TRBV2; j_call: TRBJ2-7; cdr3_aa: CASSEEAVVEQYF; cdr3_nt: TGTGCCAGCAGTGAAGAGGCAGTAGTCGAGCAGTACTTC
d_call: -; clone_size: -; v_call: TRBV30; j_call: TRBJ2-5; cdr3_aa: CAWTRAQETQYF; cdr3_nt: TGTGCCTGGACACGGGCGCAAGAGACCCAGTACTTC
d_call: TRBD2; clone_size: once; v_call: TRBV5-1; j_call: TRBJ2-5; cdr3_aa: CASRPTLAGAQETQYF; cdr3_nt: TGCGCCAGCAGGCCGACCCTAGCGGGGGCACAAGAGACCCAGTACTTC
d_call: -; clone_size: once; v_call: TRBV20-1; j_call: TRBJ2-7; cdr3_aa: CSAGDLNEQYF; cdr3_nt: TGCAGTGCTGGGGACCTCAACGAGCAGTACTTC
d_call: -; clone_size: once; v_call: TRBV10-2; j_call: TRBJ2-7; cdr3_aa: CASSPAPGDYEQYF; cdr3_nt: TGCGCCAGCAGTCCCGCACCGGGAGACTACGAGCAGTACTTC
d_call: -; clone_size: once; v_call: TRBV5-4; j_call: TRBJ2-1; cdr3_aa: CASSADRQYNEQFF; cdr3_nt: TGTGCCAGCAGCGCGGACAGACAGTACAATGAGCAGTTCTTC
d_call: TRBD2; clone_size: -; v_call: TRBV7-9; j_call: TRBJ2-2; cdr3_aa: CASRVTSEELFF; cdr3_nt: TGTGCCAGCCGTGTAACTAGCGAGGAGCTGTTTTTT
d_call: -; clone_size: -; v_call: TRBV28; j_call: TRBJ2-2; cdr3_aa: CASSPRARGRTGELFF; cdr3_nt: TGTGCCAGCAGCCCCCGAGCCCGAGGGAGAACCGGGGAGCTGTTTTTT
d_call: -; clone_size: -; v_call: TRBV11-2; j_call: TRBJ1-5; cdr3_aa: CASSLGVDSNQPQHF; cdr3_nt: TGTGCCAGCAGCTTGGGGGTCGATAGCAATCAGCCCCAGCATTTT
d_call: -; clone_size: -; v_call: TRBV15; j_call: TRBJ2-2; cdr3_aa: CATSRVSTGELFF; cdr3_nt: TGTGCCACCAGCAGAGTAAGCACCGGGGAGCTGTTTTTT
d_call: -; clone_size: once; v_call: TRBV6-1; j_call: TRBJ1-5; cdr3_aa: CASSEVGYDQPQHF; cdr3_nt: TGTGCCAGCAGTGAAGTGGGGTACGATCAGCCCCAGCATTTT
d_call: -; clone_size: -; v_call: TRBV18; j_call: TRBJ1-4; cdr3_aa: CASSQRGEKLFF; cdr3_nt: TGTGCCAGCTCGCAACGGGGAGAAAAACTGTTTTTT
d_call: -; clone_size: -; v_call: TRBV2; j_call: TRBJ2-3; cdr3_aa: CASSPRQLSSTDTQYF; cdr3_nt: TGTGCCAGCAGTCCTCGTCAACTTTCTAGCACAGATACGCAGTATTTT
d_call: TRBD2; clone_size: -; v_call: TRBV30; j_call: TRBJ2-2; cdr3_aa: CAWSFLRTSGRKTGELFF; cdr3_nt: TGTGCCTGGAGTTTTCTCCGCACTAGCGGGAGAAAGACCGGGGAGCTGTTTTTT
d_call: TRBD1; clone_size: many; v_call: TRBV2; j_call: TRBJ1-1; cdr3_aa: CASSRGRTEAFF; cdr3_nt: TGTGCCAGCAGTAGGGGGCGAACTGAAGCTTTCTTT
d_call: TRBD2; clone_size: -; v_call: TRBV9; j_call: TRBJ2-1; cdr3_aa: CASSVAWPSGYNEQFF; cdr3_nt: TGTGCCAGCAGCGTAGCATGGCCTAGCGGATACAATGAGCAGTTCTTC
d_call: -; clone_size: once; v_call: TRBV28; j_call: TRBJ2-2; cdr3_aa: CASRSDSFGTGELFF; cdr3_nt: TGTGCCAGCAGATCCGACAGTTTCGGGACCGGGGAGCTGTTTTTT
d_call: -; clone_size: -; v_call: TRBV5-4; j_call: TRBJ2-7; cdr3_aa: CASSLATGVGEQYF; cdr3_nt: TGTGCCAGCAGCTTGGCCACGGGGGTCGGCGAGCAGTACTTC
d_call: -; clone_size: -; v_call: TRBV9; j_call: TRBJ2-1; cdr3_aa: CASSVRGQYNEQFF; cdr3_nt: TGTGCCAGCAGCGTCCGGGGCCAATACAATGAGCAGTTCTTC
d_call: -; clone_size: -; v_call: TRBV27; j_call: TRBJ2-1; cdr3_aa: CASSNGPSSYNEQFF; cdr3_nt: TGTGCCAGCAGTAACGGGCCGAGCTCCTACAATGAGCAGTTCTTC
d_call: -; clone_size: -; v_call: TRBV7-2; j_call: TRBJ2-7; cdr3_aa: CASSLWGPNEQYF; cdr3_nt: TGTGCCAGCAGCTTGTGGGGTCCGAACGAGCAGTACTTC
d_call: TRBD1; clone_size: -; v_call: TRBV28; j_call: TRBJ1-1; cdr3_aa: CASIEGQVKRAFF; cdr3_nt: TGTGCCAGCATCGAAGGACAGGTAAAACGGGCTTTCTTT
d_call: TRBD1; clone_size: many; v_call: TRBV7-2; j_call: TRBJ1-1; cdr3_aa: CASSPHGQGDTEAFF; cdr3_nt: TGTGCCAGCAGCCCACATGGACAGGGGGACACTGAAGCTTTCTTT
d_call: TRBD1; clone_size: -; v_call: TRBV18; j_call: TRBJ2-1; cdr3_aa: CASSATTGNYNEQFF; cdr3_nt: TGTGCCAGCTCAGCGACGACAGGGAACTACAATGAGCAGTTCTTC
d_call: TRBD2; clone_size: -; v_call: TRBV9; j_call: TRBJ2-5; cdr3_aa: CASSVAGGRVQETQYF; cdr3_nt: TGTGCCAGCAGCGTAGCCGGCGGGAGGGTACAAGAGACCCAGTACTTC
d_call: -; clone_size: few; v_call: TRBV7-2; j_call: TRBJ2-7; cdr3_aa: CASSYGDGRVRQYF; cdr3_nt: TGTGCCAGCAGCTACGGGGATGGGCGGGTTCGGCAGTACTTC
d_call: TRBD1; clone_size: few; v_call: TRBV19; j_call: TRBJ2-3; cdr3_aa: CASTNRGAESTDTQYF; cdr3_nt: TGTGCCAGTACTAACAGGGGGGCCGAAAGCACAGATACGCAGTATTTT
d_call: -; clone_size: -; v_call: TRBV28; j_call: TRBJ2-1; cdr3_aa: CASSPPGGYEQFF; cdr3_nt: TGTGCCAGCAGTCCCCCTGGGGGTTATGAGCAGTTCTTC
d_call: TRBD2; clone_size: -; v_call: TRBV19; j_call: TRBJ2-1; cdr3_aa: CASRPYSGRADEQFF; cdr3_nt: TGTGCCAGTAGGCCTTATAGCGGGAGGGCCGATGAGCAGTTCTTC
d_call: -; clone_size: -; v_call: TRBV5-4; j_call: TRBJ2-3; cdr3_aa: CASSLRSGTDTQYF; cdr3_nt: TGTGCCAGCAGCCTCCGGTCAGGGACAGATACGCAGTATTTT
d_call: TRBD1; clone_size: -; v_call: TRBV29-1; j_call: TRBJ1-2; cdr3_aa: CSAARDSSGYTF; cdr3_nt: TGCAGCGCCGCCCGGGACAGTTCAGGCTACACCTTC
d_call: -; clone_size: -; v_call: TRBV19; j_call: TRBJ2-1; cdr3_aa: CASSIDGSSYNEQFF; cdr3_nt: TGTGCCAGTAGTATAGACGGAAGCTCCTACAATGAGCAGTTCTTC
d_call: -; clone_size: few; v_call: TRBV5-6; j_call: TRBJ1-2; cdr3_aa: CASSRGRPGNGYTF; cdr3_nt: TGTGCCAGCAGCCGCGGACGGCCAGGTAATGGCTACACCTTC
d_call: TRBD1; clone_size: -; v_call: TRBV11-3; j_call: TRBJ1-3; cdr3_aa: CASSLSRGLVNGNTIYF; cdr3_nt: TGTGCCAGCAGCTTAAGCAGGGGGCTGGTAAATGGAAACACCATATATTTT
d_call: TRBD1; clone_size: -; v_call: TRBV19; j_call: TRBJ2-7; cdr3_aa: CASSPTGVEQYF; cdr3_nt: TGTGCCAGTAGTCCGACAGGGGTCGAGCAGTACTTC
d_call: TRBD1; clone_size: once; v_call: TRBV5-4; j_call: TRBJ2-1; cdr3_aa: CASSLDRGLGNEQFF; cdr3_nt: TGTGCCAGCAGCTTGGACAGGGGGCTAGGCAATGAGCAGTTCTTC
d_call: TRBD2; clone_size: -; v_call: TRBV7-3; j_call: TRBJ2-5; cdr3_aa: CASSTTGLAGETQYF; cdr3_nt: TGTGCCAGCAGCACGACGGGACTAGCGGGAGAGACCCAGTACTTC
d_call: TRBD1; clone_size: -; v_call: TRBV19; j_call: TRBJ1-2; cdr3_aa: CASGQGARGYTF; cdr3_nt: TGTGCCAGTGGACAGGGGGCTCGCGGCTACACCTTC
d_call: TRBD2; clone_size: -; v_call: TRBV7-7; j_call: TRBJ2-3; cdr3_aa: CASSLGLAGAADTQYF; cdr3_nt: TGTGCCAGCAGCCTTGGACTAGCGGGAGCGGCAGATACGCAGTATTTT
d_call: TRBD2; clone_size: -; v_call: TRBV11-2; j_call: TRBJ2-4; cdr3_aa: CASSSGGSGTKNIQYF; cdr3_nt: TGTGCCAGCAGCTCCGGCGGGAGCGGGACCAAAAACATTCAGTACTTC
d_call: -; clone_size: once; v_call: TRBV10-3; j_call: TRBJ1-2; cdr3_aa: CAISALGAMPGNYYGYTF; cdr3_nt: TGTGCCATCAGTGCCCTTGGGGCCATGCCCGGGAATTACTATGGCTACACCTTC
d_call: TRBD1; clone_size: -; v_call: TRBV2; j_call: TRBJ1-5; cdr3_aa: CASSEEGAYQPQHF; cdr3_nt: TGTGCCAGCAGTGAGGAGGGGGCCTATCAGCCCCAGCATTTT
d_call: -; clone_size: -; v_call: TRBV7-3; j_call: TRBJ2-2; cdr3_aa: CASRPTGTANTGELFF; cdr3_nt: TGTGCCAGCAGACCAACCGGGACGGCGAACACCGGGGAGCTGTTTTTT
d_call: -; clone_size: -; v_call: TRBV29-1; j_call: TRBJ2-7; cdr3_aa: CSVIPGGRAYEQYF; cdr3_nt: TGCAGCGTCATCCCCGGGGGTAGGGCCTACGAGCAGTACTTC
d_call: -; clone_size: -; v_call: TRBV21-1; j_call: TRBJ2-1; cdr3_aa: CASSKGDRGLAAEQFF; cdr3_nt: TGTGCCAGCAGCAAGGGCGACAGGGGGCTTGCAGCTGAGCAGTTCTTC
d_call: -; clone_size: -; v_call: TRBV7-6; j_call: TRBJ2-5; cdr3_aa: CASRGQSQETQYF; cdr3_nt: TGTGCCAGCAGAGGACAGTCCCAAGAGACCCAGTACTTC
d_call: TRBD1; clone_size: -; v_call: TRBV2; j_call: TRBJ1-1; cdr3_aa: CASRGQGKWTEAFF; cdr3_nt: TGTGCCAGTAGGGGACAGGGAAAGTGGACTGAAGCTTTCTTT
d_call: TRBD1; clone_size: -; v_call: TRBV7-9; j_call: TRBJ2-7; cdr3_aa: CASSLGTVPEQYF; cdr3_nt: TGTGCCAGCAGCTTGGGGACAGTGCCCGAGCAGTACTTC
d_call: -; clone_size: -; v_call: TRBV5-1; j_call: TRBJ1-1; cdr3_aa: CASSRGGATSNTEAFF; cdr3_nt: TGCGCCAGCAGCCGGGGAGGGGCCACCAGCAACACTGAAGCTTTCTTT
d_call: -; clone_size: -; v_call: TRBV18; j_call: TRBJ2-1; cdr3_aa: CASSPVDNEQFF; cdr3_nt: TGTGCCAGCTCACCAGTGGACAATGAGCAGTTCTTC
d_call: -; clone_size: -; v_call: TRBV7-6; j_call: TRBJ1-3; cdr3_aa: CASSLGGGSGNTIYF; cdr3_nt: TGTGCCAGCAGCTTAGGTGGGGGATCTGGAAACACCATATATTTT
d_call: -; clone_size: -; v_call: TRBV5-1; j_call: TRBJ1-2; cdr3_aa: CASSFHPGTVNYGYTF; cdr3_nt: TGCGCCAGCAGCTTTCACCCCGGGACGGTAAACTATGGCTACACCTTC
d_call: -; clone_size: -; v_call: TRBV5-1; j_call: TRBJ2-3; cdr3_aa: CASSLASGSDTQYF; cdr3_nt: TGCGCCAGCAGCTTGGCCTCGGGGTCAGATACGCAGTATTTT
d_call: -; clone_size: few; v_call: TRBV20-1; j_call: TRBJ1-2; cdr3_aa: CSATEGGYTF; cdr3_nt: TGCAGTGCGACGGAAGGGGGCTACACCTTC